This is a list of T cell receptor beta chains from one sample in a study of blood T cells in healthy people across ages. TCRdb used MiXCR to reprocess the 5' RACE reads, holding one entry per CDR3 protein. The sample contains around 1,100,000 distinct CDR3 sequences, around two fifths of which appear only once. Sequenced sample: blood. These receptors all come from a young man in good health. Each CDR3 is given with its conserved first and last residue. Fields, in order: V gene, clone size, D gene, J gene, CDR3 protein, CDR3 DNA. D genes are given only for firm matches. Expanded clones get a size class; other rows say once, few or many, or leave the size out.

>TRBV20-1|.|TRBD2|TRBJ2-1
CSATDGGAYNEQFF
TGCAGTGCTACCGATGGGGGGGCCTACAATGAGCAGTTCTTC
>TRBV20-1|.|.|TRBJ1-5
CSASEDRGSWGEFQPKHF
TGCAGTGCTAGTGAAGACCGGGGGTCGTGGGGGGAATTTCAGCCCAAGCATTTT
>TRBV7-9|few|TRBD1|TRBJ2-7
CASSYDRGLTYEQYF
TGTGCCAGCAGCTACGACAGGGGGTTAACCTACGAGCAGTACTTC
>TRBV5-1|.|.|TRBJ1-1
CASSGSGINTEAFF
TGCGCCAGCAGCGGCTCCGGGATAAACACTGAAGCTTTCTTT
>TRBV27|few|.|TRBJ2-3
CASSSSTLSADTQYF
TGTGCCAGCAGTTCTTCTACCCTTAGCGCAGATACGCAGTATTTT
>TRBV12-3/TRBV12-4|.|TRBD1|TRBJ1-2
CASSKTPPGQGNYGYTF
TGTGCCAGCAGCAAGACGCCCCCGGGACAGGGGAACTATGGCTACACCTTC
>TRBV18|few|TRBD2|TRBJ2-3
CASSPVQAGVGTDTQYF
TGTGCCAGCTCACCAGTACAAGCGGGGGTTGGTACAGATACGCAGTATTTT
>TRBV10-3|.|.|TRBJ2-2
CAINSESNTGELFF
TGTGCCATCAACAGCGAATCGAACACCGGGGAGCTGTTTTTT
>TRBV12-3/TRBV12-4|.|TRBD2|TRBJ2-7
CASSTSSGGFGYEQYF
TGTGCCAGCAGTACCAGTAGCGGGGGGTTCGGGTACGAGCAGTACTTC
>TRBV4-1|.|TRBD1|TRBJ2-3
CASSRIGQGGSTDTQYF
TGCGCCAGCAGCCGGATTGGACAGGGTGGAAGCACAGATACGCAGTATTTT
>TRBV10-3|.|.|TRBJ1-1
CAISEPYRQDCTEAFF
TGTGCCATCAGTGAGCCCTACCGACAGGACTGCACTGAAGCTTTCTTT
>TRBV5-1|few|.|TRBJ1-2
CASSRFDSSGGYTF
TGCGCCAGCAGTCGATTCGACTCCTCTGGGGGCTACACCTTC
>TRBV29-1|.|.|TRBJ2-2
CSTIGGSDTGELFF
TGCAGCACAATAGGCGGGTCTGACACCGGGGAGCTGTTTTTT
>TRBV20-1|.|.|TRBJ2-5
CSARDYNSRFQETQYF
TGCAGTGCTAGAGATTATAACAGCCGTTTTCAAGAGACCCAGTACTTC
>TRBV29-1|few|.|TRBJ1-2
CSAGRSGASSNYYGYTF
TGCAGCGCTGGGCGGTCGGGGGCTAGCTCTAACTATTATGGCTACACCTTC
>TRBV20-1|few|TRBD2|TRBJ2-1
CSAGGRGWSYNEQFF
TGCAGTGCTGGGGGGAGGGGTTGGTCCTACAATGAGCAGTTCTTC
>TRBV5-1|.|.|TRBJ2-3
CASSQGAELTDTQYF
TGCGCCAGCAGCCAGGGAGCGGAGCTCACAGATACGCAGTATTTT
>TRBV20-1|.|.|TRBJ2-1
CSAVFDLLAYEQFF
TGCAGTGCTGTATTTGACCTCCTGGCCTACGAGCAGTTCTTC
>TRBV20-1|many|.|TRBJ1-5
CSAKPRGDFNQPQHF
TGCAGTGCTAAACCGCGAGGGGATTTTAATCAGCCCCAGCATTTT
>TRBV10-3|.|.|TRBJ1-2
CAGRTDYGYTF
TGTGCCGGACGGACAGACTATGGCTACACCTTC
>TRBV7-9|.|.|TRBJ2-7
CASCIGTLPYEQYF
TGTGCCAGCTGCATCGGGACTCTACCCTACGAGCAGTACTTC
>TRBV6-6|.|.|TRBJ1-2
CASSYSTTGKGYGYTF
TGTGCCAGCAGTTACTCCACCACAGGGAAAGGCTATGGCTACACCTTC
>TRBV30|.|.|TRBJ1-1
CAWSGLLWGEGQAFF
TGTGCCTGGAGTGGACTATTATGGGGCGAGGGCCAAGCTTTCTTT
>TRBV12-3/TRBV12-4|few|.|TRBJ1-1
CASSWDALEAFF
TGTGCCAGCAGCTGGGACGCTCTCGAAGCTTTCTTT
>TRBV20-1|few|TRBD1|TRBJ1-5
CSATTGGNQPQHF
TGCAGTGCGACGACAGGGGGCAATCAGCCCCAGCATTTT
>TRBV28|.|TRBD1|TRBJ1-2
CASSRDRAEGYTF
TGTGCCAGCAGTCGGGACAGGGCGGAGGGCTACACCTTC
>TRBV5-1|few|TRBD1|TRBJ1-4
CASSASGTENEKLFF
TGCGCCAGCAGCGCCTCCGGGACAGAAAATGAAAAACTGTTTTTT
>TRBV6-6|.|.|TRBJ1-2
CASRGGADYGYTF
TGTGCCAGCCGCGGTGGGGCGGACTATGGCTACACCTTC
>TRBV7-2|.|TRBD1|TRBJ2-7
CASSSQAGTGHPEQYF
TGTGCCAGCAGCTCCCAGGCCGGGACAGGGCACCCCGAGCAGTACTTC
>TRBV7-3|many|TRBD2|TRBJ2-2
CASSLSGGNTGELFF
TGTGCCAGCAGCCTTAGCGGGGGAAACACCGGGGAGCTGTTTTTT
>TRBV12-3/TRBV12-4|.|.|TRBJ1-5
CASSWGGPQPQHF
TGTGCCAGCAGTTGGGGAGGGCCTCAGCCCCAGCATTTT
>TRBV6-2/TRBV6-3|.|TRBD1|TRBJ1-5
CASISGTGTIQPQHF
TGTGCCAGCATTTCCGGGACAGGGACCATTCAGCCCCAGCATTTT
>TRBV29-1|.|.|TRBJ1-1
CSVQGRTEAFF
TGCAGCGTTCAGGGGCGGACTGAAGCTTTCTTT
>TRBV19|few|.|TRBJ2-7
CASSIGSTYEQYF
TGTGCCAGTAGTATTGGCAGCACCTACGAGCAGTACTTC
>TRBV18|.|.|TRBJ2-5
CASSLGRSGRRETQYF
TGTGCCAGCTCACTCGGACGATCCGGGCGTCGAGAGACCCAGTACTTC
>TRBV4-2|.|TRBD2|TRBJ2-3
CASSQPLRRLAKDTQYF
TGTGCCAGCAGCCAACCCCTACGGCGACTAGCGAAAGATACGCAGTATTTT
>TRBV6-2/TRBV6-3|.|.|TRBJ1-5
CASSYPRGPQPQHF
TGTGCCAGCAGTTACCCTCGGGGTCCGCAGCCCCAGCATTTT
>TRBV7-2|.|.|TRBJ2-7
CASRGDITEQYF
TGTGCCAGCAGAGGGGACATCACTGAGCAGTACTTC
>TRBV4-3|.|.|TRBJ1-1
CASSHPGRYTEAFF
TGCGCCAGCAGCCATCCCGGACGGTACACTGAAGCTTTCTTT
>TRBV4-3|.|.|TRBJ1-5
CASSQELASCNQPQHF
TGCGCCAGCAGCCAAGAACTGGCTTCATGCAATCAGCCCCAGCATTTT
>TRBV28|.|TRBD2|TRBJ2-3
CASSLCSSGVTDTQYF
TGTGCCAGCAGTTTGTGCTCTAGCGGAGTCACAGATACGCAGTATTTT
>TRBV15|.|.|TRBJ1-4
CATSSPDSGLNEKLFF
TGTGCCACCAGCAGTCCCGACAGCGGGCTAAATGAAAAACTGTTTTTT
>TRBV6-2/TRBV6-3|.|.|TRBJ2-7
CASSYSPPYEQYF
TGTGCCAGCAGTTACTCGCCCCCCTACGAGCAGTACTTC
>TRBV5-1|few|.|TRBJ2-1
CASSWGGGRVNEQFF
TGCGCCAGCAGCTGGGGTGGGGGGCGAGTTAATGAGCAGTTCTTC
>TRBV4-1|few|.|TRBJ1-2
CASSQDLGGGGYGYTF
TGCGCCAGCAGCCAAGATTTGGGGGGGGGCGGCTATGGCTACACCTTC
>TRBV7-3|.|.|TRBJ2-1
CASSLTLNNEQFF
TGTGCCAGCAGCTTAACTCTAAACAATGAGCAGTTCTTC
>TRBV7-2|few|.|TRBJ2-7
CASSQRMGGSEQYF
TGTGCCAGCAGTCAAAGGATGGGGGGTAGCGAGCAGTACTTC
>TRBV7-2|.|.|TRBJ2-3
CVSSWRLTDTQYF
TGTGTCAGCAGCTGGCGTTTGACAGATACGCAGTATTTT
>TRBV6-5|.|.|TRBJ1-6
CASSYSSRGNYNSPLHF
TGTGCCAGCAGTTACTCTTCCAGGGGAAACTATAATTCACCCCTCCACTTT
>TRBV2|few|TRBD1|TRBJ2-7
CAAQTGTGDDEQYF
TGTGCCGCTCAGACCGGGACAGGGGATGACGAGCAGTACTTC
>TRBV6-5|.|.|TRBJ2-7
CASSQLRDNEQYF
TGTGCCAGCAGCCAACTTAGGGACAATGAGCAGTACTTC
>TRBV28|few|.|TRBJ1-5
CASSQPTGYNQPQHF
TGTGCCAGCAGCCAACCGACGGGGTACAATCAGCCCCAGCATTTT
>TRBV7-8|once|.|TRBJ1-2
CASSPLESYGYTF
TGTGCCAGCAGCCCCCTCGAGAGCTATGGCTACACCTTC
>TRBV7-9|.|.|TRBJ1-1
CASSHETGLGTEAFF
TGTGCCAGCAGCCACGAGACGGGGCTGGGCACTGAAGCTTTCTTT
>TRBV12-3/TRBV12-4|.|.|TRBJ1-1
CASSLAGSGAVNAEAFF
TGTGCCAGCAGTCTGGCCGGCTCTGGGGCGGTGAACGCTGAAGCTTTCTTT
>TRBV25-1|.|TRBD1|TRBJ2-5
CAGYGQGQATQYF
TGTGCCGGCTACGGACAGGGCCAAGCGACCCAGTACTTC
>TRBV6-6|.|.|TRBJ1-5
CASSSPDLAGNQPQHF
TGTGCCAGCAGTTCCCCCGACCTCGCGGGCAATCAGCCCCAGCATTTT